One and the same sample provided the 10 T cell receptor beta chains below, sequenced in a study of CD8 T cells in Susac syndrome. The RNA, roughly 0.45 to 1 ug, was put through reverse transcription using random hexamers. In TCRdb, the immunoSEQ multiplex PCR reads were re-called with MiXCR into one record per CDR3 protein. This table has 100,000 to 110,000 distinct CDR3 sequences, 95% appearing once. Sequencing used CD8+ T cells from PBMCs. The receptors stem from a human donor with Susac syndrome.

The chain carries TRBV6-5 and TRBJ2-7; D is unclear. The CDR3 is 11 residues long. Per germline, CDR1 MNHEY and CDR2 SVGAGI. Trimming left V 5 bases short and J 3 bases short, with 5 bases between. CDR3 amino acids: CASSHNYEQYF. CDR3 DNA: TGTGCCAGCAGTCATAACTACGAGCAGTACTTC.

This chain joins TRBV3-1 and TRBJ2-2; D is possibly TRBD2 (6 bases). The CDR3 contains 13 residues. The germline V and J ends were trimmed by 6 bases and 6 bases, with 11 bases remaining between them. CDR1 LGHDT and CDR2 YNNKEL come from the germline V gene (reference sequence). The CDR3 nucleotides are TGTGCCAGCAGTGACGCGGGGCCCGGGGAGCTGTTTTTT. This codes for CASSDAGPGELFF.

The V and J genes are TRBV29-1 and TRBJ2-3, with D hard to call. Germline V CDR1 and CDR2: SQVTM, ANQGSEA. The CDR3 is made up of 15 amino acids. Deletions cut 3 bases from V and 1 base from J, with 14 bases between. CDR3 protein: CSVDEADPRTDTQYF. CDR3 coding DNA: TGCAGCGTTGATGAGGCGGACCCCCGCACAGATACGCAGTATTTT.

The rearrangement joins TRBV29-1 to TRBJ1-2; TRBD1 is a possible D gene (5 bases). This CDR3 comprises 11 residues. Trimming left V 2 bases short and J 8 bases short, with 9 bases between. Per the germline V gene, CDR1 is SQVTM and CDR2 is ANQGSEA. CDR3 in amino acids: CSVEIRDGYTF. As DNA, the CDR3 is TGCAGCGTTGAAATACGGGACGGCTACACCTTC.

This sequence joins TRBV13 and TRBJ2-3; 7 bases align to TRBD1. J lost 8 bases, V lost 4 bases, and 9 bases had no gene match. The CDR3 totals 14 residues. CDR1 is PRHDT and CDR2 is FYEKMQ in the germline V gene (reference sequence). The CDR3, as DNA: TGTGCCAGCAGCTCCGAGACAGGGTTGGGTACGCAGTATTTT. Its protein is CASSSETGLGTQYF.

The J gene is TRBJ1-4, the V gene TRBV4-1; D is unresolved. The germline CDR1 and CDR2 sequences are MGHRA and YSYEKL. Trimming stripped 4 bases from V and 16 bases from J, with 19 bases between. This CDR3 is 13 amino acids long. This CDR3 reads CASSPLETPSRFF. For the CDR3, the DNA is TGCGCCAGCAGCCCCCTAGAGACCCCGTCCCGGTTTTTT.

CDR3 amino acids: CSASGGGYTF. The DNA for the CDR3 is TGCAGTGCCTCTGGAGGGGGCTACACCTTC. The V call is TRBV20-1, the J call TRBJ1-2; D ambiguous. CDR1 is DFQATT, CDR2 SNEGSKA, per germline (reference sequence). The CDR3 is 10 residues long. Trimming took off 6 bases at V and 8 bases at J, with 10 bases between the two ends.

Worth noting for this clonotype: One end of the junction is discordant with germline, which a read error may explain. This rearrangement joins TRBV5-1 to TRBJ2-1, with no clear D. Germline V gives CDR1 SGHRS, CDR2 YFSETQ. This CDR3 contains 12 residues. The DNA for the CDR3 is TGCGCCAGCAGAACCTCCCACAATGAGCAGTTCTTC. It translates to CASRTSHNEQFF.

The gene calls are TRBV5-1 and TRBJ2-3, with D maybe TRBD2 (7 bases). Trimming removed 3 bases from V and 7 bases from J, with 18 bases in between. This CDR3 contains 15 residues. Germline V gene data show CDR1 as SGHRS and CDR2 as YFSETQ. The CDR3 here is CASSSVYWGGHTQYF. DNA of the CDR3: TGCGCCAGCAGCTCCGTCTACTGGGGGGGCCATACGCAGTATTTT.

This chain joins TRBV20-1 and TRBJ2-7; 9 bases are a match to TRBD2. With 0 bases clipped from V and 3 bases from J, the junction kept 3 bases outside the gene matches. The CDR3 consists of 14 residues. CDR1 DFQATT and CDR2 SNEGSKA come from the germline V gene (reference sequence). As DNA, the CDR3 is TGCAGTGCTAGAGATAGGCGGGAGGGCTACGAGCAGTACTTC. Protein sequence: CSARDRREGYEQYF.